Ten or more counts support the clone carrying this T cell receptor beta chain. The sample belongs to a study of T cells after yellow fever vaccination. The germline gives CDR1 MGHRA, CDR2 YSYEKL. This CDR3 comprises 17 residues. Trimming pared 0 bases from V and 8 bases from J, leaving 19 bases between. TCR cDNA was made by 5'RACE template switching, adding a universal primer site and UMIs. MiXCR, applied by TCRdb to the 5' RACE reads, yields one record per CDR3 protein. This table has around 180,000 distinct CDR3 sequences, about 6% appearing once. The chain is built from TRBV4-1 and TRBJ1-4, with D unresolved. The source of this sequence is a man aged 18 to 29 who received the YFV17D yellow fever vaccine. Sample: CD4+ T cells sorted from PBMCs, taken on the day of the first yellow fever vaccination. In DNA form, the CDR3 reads TGCGCCAGCAGCCAAGATCGTTATGAGGAAGGTCGGGAAAAACTGTTTTTT. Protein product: CASSQDRYEEGREKLFF.